The 11 T cell receptor beta chains given below trace back to one sample, sequenced in a study of cytomegalovirus exposure and HLA in healthy donors. The PCR contained 60 Vbeta and 13 Jbeta primers. Only in-frame clones appear in the TCRdb table, and some are missing; sequencing was by immunoSEQ multiplex PCR. The sample records 210,000 or so clones, around 83% being singletons. Sequencing was carried out using PBMCs. These receptors originate from a girl between 5 and 17 years old in good health and CMV-seronegative.

The chain employs TRBV28 and TRBJ1-1; 11 nucleotides agree with TRBD1. Germline CDR1 reads MDHEN; CDR2 reads SYDVKM. V dropped 6 bases and J dropped 9; count of bases not matched to a gene: 9. The CDR3 loop spans 14 amino acids. CDR3 in DNA: TGTGCCAGCAGCACGACCGGGACAGGGGGGAAAGCTTTCTTT. Amino acids: CASSTTGTGGKAFF.

The gene calls are TRBV7-9 and TRBJ2-5; 10 nucleotides align to TRBD2. The CDR3 covers 13 residues. After removal of 4 bases from V and 4 bases from J, the junction contained 0 bases not matched to a gene. CDR1 is SEHNR, CDR2 FQNEAQ, per germline (reference sequence). The CDR3 DNA reads TGTGCCAGCAGCTCTAGCGGGAGAGAGACCCAGTACTTC. Translated, it gives CASSSSGRETQYF.

The genes are TRBV30 and TRBJ2-7; TRBD2 agrees at 11 bases. CDR1 is GTSNPN, CDR2 SVGIG, per germline (reference sequence). The CDR3 runs 13 residues. V trimming: 3 bases; J trimming: 3 bases; junction bases outside the gene matches: 1. The CDR3 loop is CAWRLAGGYEQYF. The CDR3 nucleotides are TGTGCCTGGAGGCTAGCGGGGGGCTACGAGCAGTACTTC.

The rearrangement joins TRBV27 to TRBJ1-6; 7 nucleotides agree with TRBD1. In germline, CDR1 is MNHEY, CDR2 SMNVEV (reference sequence). Unmatched junction bases numbered 1, after V lost 4 bases and J lost 7 bases. This CDR3 has 13 residues. The CDR3 DNA is TGTGCCAGCAGTTGGGACAGAAATTCACCCCTCCACTTT. Amino acids: CASSWDRNSPLHF.

The chain combines TRBV28 with TRBJ1-5; tentative D call: TRBD1 (5 bases). The germline CDR1 and CDR2 sequences are MDHEN and SYDVKM. The CDR3 totals 15 residues. The V end was cut by 3 bases, the J end by 9 bases, with 18 bases between. The CDR3 DNA reads TGTGCCAGCAGTTTCTCCAGGGAAGTCCACCGGCCCCAGCATTTT. It encodes CASSFSREVHRPQHF.

This chain links TRBV28 with TRBJ2-7; 12 bases are shared with TRBD2. The CDR3 is made up of 15 amino acids. In germline, CDR1 is MDHEN, CDR2 SYDVKM. With 6 bases clipped from V and 2 bases from J, the junction kept 5 bases outside the gene matches. The CDR3 protein is CASSIGTSGPYEQYF. The CDR3 DNA reads as TGTGCCAGCAGCATTGGGACTAGCGGGCCCTACGAGCAGTACTTC.

The V call is TRBV7-3, the J call TRBJ1-1; 12 nucleotides agree with TRBD1. Germline-derived CDR1 and CDR2 are SGHTA and FQGTGA. The CDR3 loop spans 16 amino acids. V shed 2 bases and J 5 bases; nucleotides not matched to a gene: 6. CDR3 DNA sequence: TGTGCCAGCAGCTTACGGGACAGGGGGCGAGGAACTGAAGCTTTCTTT. This codes for CASSLRDRGRGTEAFF.

The chain recombines TRBV15 with TRBJ2-5, with D unresolved. There are 12 residues in the CDR3. V was clipped by 0 bases and J by 4 bases, with 3 bases between them. Per the germline V gene, CDR1 is LNHNV and CDR2 is YYDKDF (reference sequence). The CDR3 here is CATSRDRETQYF. DNA of the CDR3: TGTGCCACCAGCAGAGATCGAGAGACCCAGTACTTC.

A single count supports this clone. The chain joins TRBV6-6 to TRBJ1-1; possibly TRBD1 for D (6 bases). The V end lost 3 bases, the J end lost 1 base, and 12 bases lay between the germline ends. The CDR3 length is 15 residues. In germline, CDR1 is MNHNY, CDR2 SVGAGI (reference sequence). Written as DNA, the CDR3 is TGTGCCAGCAGTTATAATGGGGGCTCGAACACTGAAGCTTTCTTT. It yields the protein CASSYNGGSNTEAFF.

This rearrangement joins TRBV27 to TRBJ1-1; TRBD1 aligns across 10 bases. CDR1 is MNHEY, CDR2 SMNVEV, per germline (reference sequence). With V trimmed by 6 bases and J by 5 bases, 12 bases remained unmatched. The CDR3 spans 16 residues. The CDR3 nucleotides read TGTGCCAGCAGCCCTGGGACAGGGGCTATCTGGACTGAAGCTTTCTTT. Its protein is CASSPGTGAIWTEAFF.

This clone was observed a few times. The rearrangement joins TRBV15 to TRBJ1-1; weak D call: TRBD1 (6 bases). This CDR3 spans 14 amino acids. V gave up 0 bases and J gave up 6 bases, with 11 bases separating them. The germline gives CDR1 LNHNV, CDR2 YYDKDF (reference sequence). The DNA of the CDR3 is TGTGCCACCAGCAGAGAAGGGGGTGACGCTGAAGCTTTCTTT. Translation: CATSREGGDAEAFF.